The clone carrying this T cell receptor beta chain occurred a few times. The antigen is not known. This specimen comes from a study of human T cells and chemical hapten exposure. The overall study: The study lasted around 24 weeks, and patients were dosed weekly with diphenylcyclopropenone on the scalp throughout. The study's findings and limits: Clustering by CDR3 similarity yielded significantly more large clusters from expanded TCRs than controls.

What the library attached to individual cDNA molecules were unique molecular identifiers. Each CDR3 protein gets one entry after TCRdb re-called the RACE reads with MiXCR. The table lists more than 95,000 distinct CDR3 sequences, about 34% of them singletons. The time point: patch test 3, about 24 weeks after DPC sensitization. Sample treatment: therapeutic diphenylcyclopropenone sensitization with weekly scalp DPC. Each donor was an alopecia patient between 18 and 70 years of age who qualified for DPC. This clonotype was sampled from a man aged 35-49 years with alopecia areata. Some clones in this sample may be carry-over from other donors' samples. Sequenced material: whole blood, taken in connection with sensitization to the hapten diphenylcyclopropenone (DPC).

The CDR3 protein is CASRAPGTGSGNTIYF. CDR3 DNA sequence: TGTGCCAGCAGAGCCCCGGGGACAGGGTCTGGAAACACCATATATTTT. J is TRBJ1-3 and V is TRBV6-6; 9 bases fit TRBD1. From germline, CDR1 is MNHNY and CDR2 SVGAGI (reference sequence). V shed 6 bases and J 1 base; nucleotides not matched to a gene: 7. The CDR3 is made up of 16 amino acids.